Below are 3 T cell receptor beta chains sequenced from a single sample in a study of cytotoxic CD8 clonotypes in ibrutinib-treated CLL. Clones were read by immunoSEQ multiplex PCR, and TCRdb kept only the in-frame ones, dropping some. This sample has over 150,000 clones, with approximately 68% found just once. Sequencing was performed on PBMCs, taken after 24 months of ibrutinib treatment. The receptors shown here come from a human donor with chronic lymphocytic leukemia.

The rearrangement uses TRBV2 and TRBJ1-2; D is undetermined. CDR3 length equals 12 residues. CDR1 and CDR2 from the germline V gene are SNHLY and FYNNEI. Deletions cut 7 bases from V and 8 bases from J, with 14 bases between. The CDR3 sequence is CASIWATAGYTF. DNA of the CDR3: TGTGCCAGCATCTGGGCTACAGCCGGCTACACCTTC.

The table lists this clone with a few counts. This chain joins TRBV2 and TRBJ1-4; D perhaps matches TRBD1 (6 bases). Germline CDR1 reads SNHLY; CDR2 reads FYNNEI. This CDR3 contains 12 residues. The V end lost 3 bases, the J end lost 17 bases, and 16 bases lay between the germline ends. The CDR3 loop reads CASSDTTGLGFF. The CDR3 coding sequence is TGTGCCAGCAGTGATACAACAGGGCTGGGTTTTTTT.

The chain has TRBV9 and TRBJ1-2, with TRBD1 matching 8 bases. Germline trimming cut 1 base from V and 7 bases from J; bases unmatched to any gene: 6. This CDR3 contains 14 residues. The germline CDR1 and CDR2 sequences are SGDLS and YYNGEE. The DNA for the CDR3 is TGTGCCAGCAGCGTACAGGACAGGGATCCTGGCTACACCTTC. Translating gives CASSVQDRDPGYTF.